Below are 20 T cell receptor beta chains sequenced from a single sample in a study of spatial heterogeneity in lung cancer. Study conclusions and caveats: Tumor mutation counts were tracked by expanded intratumoral alpha and beta TCR counts.

The sample's time point: sample taken at primary tumor resection. The antigens of these receptors remain unknown. TCRdb reprocessed the 5' RACE reads with MiXCR, giving one entry per CDR3 protein. Of under 12,000 distinct CDR3 sequences listed, less than 5.5% are singletons. Sequenced material: lung tumor tissue, taken at surgery. The source of these receptors is a male donor with early-stage non-small cell lung cancer.

This clonotype was recorded at least ten times. This beta chain came through as a stray read in a library set up for alpha chains, and its size says little. The chain carries TRBV12-3 or TRBV12-4 and TRBJ1-5; TRBD1 aligns across 7 bases. The CDR3 length is 18 residues. V shed 2 bases, J shed 3 bases, and the junction held 13 bases outside the gene matches. CDR3 region: CASSLLEGSDRVNQPQHF. CDR3 bases: TGTGCCAGCAGTTTACTGGAGGGCTCCGACAGGGTCAATCAGCCCCAGCATTTT.

There are many counts of this clonotype. The size of this beta chain means little, since it is a stray read in a library made for alpha chains. This sequence joins TRBV7-9 and TRBJ2-7, with D possibly TRBD1 on 6 matching bases. The CDR3 length is 15 residues. V shed 1 base and J shed 0 bases, with 10 bases lying between them. Germline V gene data show CDR1 as SEHNR and CDR2 as FQNEAQ (reference sequence). In DNA form, the CDR3 reads TGTGCCAGCAGCTTAGGACAGGAGTCCTCCTACGAGCAGTACTTC. Its protein product is CASSLGQESSYEQYF.

This clonotype was seen ten or more times. Because this beta chain is a stray read in a library intended to capture alpha chains, its abundance should not be given much weight. CDR3 DNA sequence: TGTGCCAGCCTTCAGGGACGCGATTTCACAGATACGCAGTATTTT. It encodes CASLQGRDFTDTQYF. The gene calls are TRBV28 and TRBJ2-3; the D call may be TRBD1 or TRBD2 (5 bases each). The germline V and J ends were trimmed by 8 bases and 2 bases, with 17 bases remaining between them. Germline V lookup: CDR1 MDHEN, CDR2 SYDVKM. The CDR3 sequence is 15 residues long.

About this clonotype itself: This beta chain is an unintended read in a library built for alpha chains; its size means little. The chain uses TRBV12-3 or TRBV12-4 and TRBJ2-2; 8 positions match TRBD2. Trimming removed 7 bases from V and 5 bases from J; junction bases left unmatched: 9. This CDR3 contains 15 residues. For the CDR3, the DNA is TGTGCCAGCACCAAAGCGGGAGACTTAACCGGGGAGCTGTTTTTT. Protein sequence: CASTKAGDLTGELFF.

Relative to its sample, this clonotype is medium-sized. Within a library made for alpha chains, this beta chain is off target, and its count is uninformative. The chain combines TRBV4-3 with TRBJ1-1; TRBD1 might be the D (6 bases). The V end lost 5 bases, the J end lost 1 base, and 11 bases lay between the germline ends. This CDR3 is built from 14 residues. The V gene's germline CDR1 is LGHNA and CDR2 YSLEER. The CDR3 reads CASSDGTPNTEAFF. The CDR3, as DNA: TGCGCCAGCAGCGACGGGACACCGAACACTGAAGCTTTCTTT.

Many counts were recorded for this clonotype. A library made for alpha chains picked up this beta chain off target, so its size means little. The CDR3 here is CSGSPSQETQYF. The DNA for the CDR3 is TGCAGCGGATCACCGAGCCAAGAGACCCAGTACTTC. V is TRBV29-1 and J is TRBJ2-5; no definite D call. There are 12 residues in the CDR3. Germline V CDR1 and CDR2: SQVTM, ANQGSEA. Trimming shortened V by 7 bases and J by 1 base, and 10 bases separated the two germline ends.

By sample share, this clonotype is medium-sized (0.01 to 0.1%). A library prepared for alpha chains yielded this beta chain as an off-target read; its size is of little meaning. The rearrangement uses TRBV6-1 and TRBJ1-1; 8 bases match TRBD1. There are 14 residues in the CDR3. Germline V gene sequence: CDR1 MNHNS, CDR2 SASEGT. The J segment lost 6 bases and the V segment lost 1 base, leaving 4 bases of the junction unmatched. The CDR3, as DNA: TGTGCCAGCAGTGAAGTGTACAGGGGGGCTGAAGCTTTCTTT. It specifies CASSEVYRGAEAFF.

The sample holds many counts of this clonotype. This beta chain is a stray sequence in a library constructed for alpha chains; its clone size is not meaningful. V usage is TRBV6-5 and J usage is TRBJ1-2; D uncertain. Germline V gives CDR1 MNHEY, CDR2 SVGAGI. This CDR3 is built from 13 residues. V was shortened by 6 bases and J by 1 base, with 9 bases between the two germline ends. Written as DNA, the CDR3 is TGTGCCAGCAGCTTACAGAATAACTATGGCTACACCTTC. Translated: CASSLQNNYGYTF.

This clonotype was seen repeatedly, ten times or more. This beta chain is an off-target read within a library intended for alpha chains, so its frequency means little. This chain links TRBV28 with TRBJ2-1; 11 bases map to TRBD2. After removal of 6 bases from V and 3 bases from J, the junction contained 7 bases not matched to a gene. Germline lookup yields CDR1 MDHEN and CDR2 SYDVKM. The CDR3 is 16 amino acids. The CDR3 DNA reads as TGTGCCAGCAGAATTACTACTAGCGGGAGCTACAATGAGCAGTTCTTC. Amino acid sequence: CASRITTSGSYNEQFF.

Ten or more counts support this clonotype. This may be a read error, as it is one base from a much larger clone. Because this beta chain is a stray read in a library intended to capture alpha chains, its abundance should not be given much weight. The J gene is TRBJ1-2, the V gene TRBV28, with no clear D. In germline, CDR1 is MDHEN, CDR2 SYDVKM. The CDR3 is made up of 11 amino acids. V was clipped by 10 bases and J by 5 bases, with 11 bases between them. The CDR3 nucleotides are TGTGCCAACAACCATGTTTATGGCTACACCTTC. The encoded protein is CANNHVYGYTF.

This clonotype was seen many times. Within a library made for alpha chains, this beta chain is off target, and its count is uninformative. This chain uses TRBV5-1 with TRBJ1-6; a possible D gene is TRBD1 (5 bases). V was shortened by 6 bases and J by 10 bases, with 20 bases between the two germline ends. This CDR3 region has 15 residues. Germline-derived CDR1 and CDR2 are SGHRS and YFSETQ. DNA for the CDR3: TGCGCCAGCACGCCGGGACGAAGTACGGGGTCACCCCTCCACTTT. It encodes CASTPGRSTGSPLHF.

This clonotype is deemed medium-sized. This beta chain is a stray read from a library made for alpha chains; its abundance is not meaningful. This sequence joins TRBV7-9 and TRBJ2-3; TRBD1 matches at 7 bases. CDR1 is SEHNR and CDR2 is FQNEAQ in the germline V gene (reference sequence). V was pared by 3 bases and J by 5 bases, with 5 bases of the junction left unmatched. The CDR3 is 14 residues long. This CDR3 is CASSFTGVGDTQYF. The CDR3 coding sequence is TGTGCCAGCAGCTTTACAGGGGTTGGAGATACGCAGTATTTT.

There are many counts of this clonotype. This beta chain turned up in a library designed for alpha chains; as an off-target read, its abundance says little. The chain uses TRBV29-1 and TRBJ1-2; D may be TRBD1 (5 bases). The CDR3 extends over 14 amino acids. Germline V gene sequence: CDR1 SQVTM, CDR2 ANQGSEA. V was cut by 6 bases and J by 7 bases, with 21 bases left in between. The CDR3 protein is CSVRRGARSVGYTF. Written as DNA, the CDR3 is TGCAGCGTCCGACGCGGGGCTCGTAGCGTTGGCTACACCTTC.

This clonotype was detected ten times or more. Being off target in a library aimed at alpha chains, this beta chain has a size of little meaning. The V gene is TRBV29-1, the J gene TRBJ1-1, with TRBD1 as a possible D gene (5 bases). The CDR3 is made up of 13 amino acids. The V end was cut by 6 bases, the J end by 1 base, with 12 bases between. Looked up from germline, CDR1 is SQVTM and CDR2 is ANQGSEA. Here the CDR3 reads CSVAGRSNTEAFF. The CDR3 nucleotides are TGCAGCGTAGCGGGACGGTCGAACACTGAAGCTTTCTTT.

By share, this clonotype ranks as medium-sized. This beta chain is an off-target read within a library intended for alpha chains, so its frequency means little. The gene calls are TRBV19 and TRBJ2-2; tentatively, D is TRBD2 (6 bases). Germline CDR1 LNHDA, CDR2 SQIVND (reference sequence). V shed 6 bases and J shed 0 bases, with 14 bases lying between them. This CDR3 contains 16 residues. DNA of the CDR3: TGTGCCAGTAGGAGGCCGGGACTTTCGAACACCGGGGAGCTGTTTTTT. It yields the protein CASRRPGLSNTGELFF. The variable domain in full, completed from reference TRBV19 and TRBJ2-2, reads DGGITQSPKYLFRKEGQNVTLSCEQNLNHDAMYWYRQDPGQGLRLIYYSQIVNDFQKGDIAEGYSVSREKKESFPLTVTSAQKNPTAFYLCASRRPGLSNTGELFFGEGSRLTVL.

Judged by abundance, this clonotype is medium-sized. As an off-target read in a library built for alpha chains, this beta chain has a frequency of little significance. The rearrangement uses TRBV28 and TRBJ2-7; D might be TRBD2 (6 bases). Germline lookup yields CDR1 MDHEN and CDR2 SYDVKM. Deletions cut 5 bases from V and 2 bases from J, with 19 bases between. This CDR3 is 16 amino acids long. The CDR3 protein is CASSPVVPGDTYEQYF. The CDR3 region has the DNA TGTGCCAGCAGTCCCGTAGTCCCGGGAGACACCTACGAGCAGTACTTC.

This clonotype is medium-sized. The library was prepared for alpha chains; this beta chain is a stray read, so its frequency means little. The rearrangement joins TRBV20-1 to TRBJ2-5, with D hard to call. The germline V gene has CDR1 DFQATT and CDR2 SNEGSKA (reference sequence). The V and J ends lost 1 base and 4 bases respectively, with 19 bases between them. This CDR3 is 16 amino acids long. DNA for the CDR3: TGCAGTGCTAGAGGCTTGACAAGGAGTTCGTCAGAGACCCAGTACTTC. As protein: CSARGLTRSSSETQYF.

By proportion, this clonotype is large. Since the library was made to target alpha chains, this beta chain is a stray read and its abundance is not meaningful. V gene TRBV5-4 combines with J gene TRBJ2-2; no clear D gene. Between the trimmed V and J ends, which lost 5 bases and 4 bases, there was a span of 18 bases. CDR3 length equals 16 residues. Germline CDR1 reads SGHNT; CDR2 reads YYREEE (reference sequence). The CDR3 DNA reads as TGTGCCAGCAGTAGAGCCGGAACTGACGGCACCGGGGAGCTGTTTTTT. Encoded protein: CASSRAGTDGTGELFF. Combining the CDR3 with reference TRBV5-4 and TRBJ2-2 gives the whole variable domain ETGVTQSPTHLIKTRGQQVTLRCSSQSGHNTVSWYQQALGQGPQFIFQYYREEENGRGNFPPRFSGLQFPNYSSELNVNALELDDSALYLCASSRAGTDGTGELFFGEGSRLTVL.

This clonotype was counted ten times or more. Since the library was made to target alpha chains, this beta chain is a stray read and its abundance is not meaningful. The CDR3, as DNA: TGTGCCAGCAGTCCACGACTAGCGGGAGCATACGAGCAGTACTTC. Translated, it gives CASSPRLAGAYEQYF. The chain recombines TRBV28 with TRBJ2-7; 12 nucleotides align to TRBD2. Germline values: CDR1 MDHEN, CDR2 SYDVKM. The V and J ends lost 5 bases and 4 bases, in that order; junction bases with no gene match: 6. CDR3 length equals 15 residues.

In its sample, this clonotype was seen many times. This beta chain lies outside the target of a library built for alpha chains; its clone size means little. This sequence joins TRBV4-3 and TRBJ2-5; 7 positions agree with TRBD1. The CDR3 is 14 amino acids. Germline CDR1 is LGHNA and CDR2 is YSLEER. V shed 2 bases, J shed 3 bases, and the junction held 3 bases outside the gene matches. The CDR3 loop is CASSQLTGEETQYF. The CDR3 DNA is TGCGCCAGCAGCCAACTAACAGGGGAAGAGACCCAGTACTTC.